This TCR beta chain appears in the sequencing data of a study of blood T cells in healthy people across ages. Study as a whole: When template switching was applied, about one barcoded beta molecule was captured per two T cells.

A J-beta primer mix and a sample-barcoded 5' primer were used in a second PCR of roughly 6 to 11 cycles. Using its own MiXCR run on the 5' RACE reads, TCRdb lists one record per CDR3 protein. The sample has approximately 880,000 distinct CDR3 sequences; 48% are singletons. This clonotype has a handful of counts. Its antigen remains unidentified. Study-wide results and caveats: Long-lived donors carried more naive CD4+ cells and greater diversity than aged donors.

Each sample provided at least 5 micrograms of extracted total RNA. The sequenced sample was blood. The sequence was obtained from a man aged 25-45 years in good health.

The CDR3 region is CSALTAGRREKLFF. The DNA for the CDR3 is TGCAGCGCTCTAACGGCAGGGCGACGTGAAAAACTGTTTTTT. The rearrangement links TRBV29-1 to TRBJ1-4; TRBD1 might be the D (5 bases). Trimming removed 7 bases at V and 7 bases at J, with 19 bases between. This CDR3 comprises 14 residues. CDR1 and CDR2 from the germline V gene are SQVTM and ANQGSEA.